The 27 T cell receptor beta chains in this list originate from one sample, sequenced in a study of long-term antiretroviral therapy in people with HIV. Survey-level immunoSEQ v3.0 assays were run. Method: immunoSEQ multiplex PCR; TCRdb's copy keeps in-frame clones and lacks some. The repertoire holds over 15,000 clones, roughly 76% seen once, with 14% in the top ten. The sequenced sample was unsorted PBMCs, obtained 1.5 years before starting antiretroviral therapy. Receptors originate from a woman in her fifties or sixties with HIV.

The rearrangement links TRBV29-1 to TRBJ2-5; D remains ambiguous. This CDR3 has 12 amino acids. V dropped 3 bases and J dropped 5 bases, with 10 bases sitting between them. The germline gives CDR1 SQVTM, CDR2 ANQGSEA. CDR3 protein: CSVDDLRETQYF. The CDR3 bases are TGCAGCGTTGACGACCTCAGGGAGACCCAGTACTTC.

The CDR3 is CASSIQGTSGDTQYF. The DNA for the CDR3 is TGCGCCAGCAGCATCCAAGGGACTAGCGGGGATACGCAGTATTTT. The rearrangement links TRBV5-1 to TRBJ2-3, with 12 bases fitting TRBD2. CDR1 and CDR2 from the germline V gene are SGHRS and YFSETQ. The CDR3 is made up of 15 amino acids. V lost 4 bases and J lost 6; bases outside the gene matches: 6. Based on the CDR3 plus reference TRBV5-1 and TRBJ2-3, the full variable domain is KAGVTQTPRYLIKTRGQQVTLSCSPISGHRSVSWYQQTPGQGLQFLFEYFSETQRNKGNFPGRFSGRQFSNSRSEMNVSTLELGDSALYLCASSIQGTSGDTQYFGPGTRLTVL.

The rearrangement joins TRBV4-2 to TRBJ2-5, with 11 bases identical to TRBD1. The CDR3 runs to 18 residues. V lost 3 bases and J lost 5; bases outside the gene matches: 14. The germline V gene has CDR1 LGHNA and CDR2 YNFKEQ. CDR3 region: CASSQGLLDRGRGETQYF. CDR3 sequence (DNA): TGTGCCAGCAGCCAGGGCCTCCTGGACAGGGGGCGAGGGGAGACCCAGTACTTC.

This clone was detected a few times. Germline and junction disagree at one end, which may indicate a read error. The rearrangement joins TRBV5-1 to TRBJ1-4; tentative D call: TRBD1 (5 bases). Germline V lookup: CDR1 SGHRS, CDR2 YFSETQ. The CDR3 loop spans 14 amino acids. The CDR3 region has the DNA TGCGCGAGCAGCCCTGGTAGGGGTAATGAAAAACTGTTTTTT. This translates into CASSPGRGNEKLFF.

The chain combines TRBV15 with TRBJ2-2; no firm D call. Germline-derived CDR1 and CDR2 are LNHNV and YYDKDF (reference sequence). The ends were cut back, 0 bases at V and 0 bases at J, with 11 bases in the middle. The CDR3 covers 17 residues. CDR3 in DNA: TGTGCCACCAGCAGAGATCCTAGGACGGCGAACACCGGGGAGCTGTTTTTT. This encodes CATSRDPRTANTGELFF.

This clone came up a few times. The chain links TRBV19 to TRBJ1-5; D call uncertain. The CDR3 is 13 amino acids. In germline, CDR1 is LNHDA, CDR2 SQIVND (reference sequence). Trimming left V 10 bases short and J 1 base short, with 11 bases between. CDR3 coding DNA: TGTGCCACCAGGAGCTGGAGCAATCAGCCCCAGCATTTT. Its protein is CATRSWSNQPQHF.

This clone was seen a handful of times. The chain's CDR3 is CASSRPGLNTGELFF. CDR3 nucleotide sequence: TGTGCCAGCAGCCGACCGGGACTGAACACCGGGGAGCTGTTTTTT. The rearrangement joins TRBV5-6 to TRBJ2-2; perhaps TRBD2 as D (6 bases). The CDR3 contains 15 residues. Deletions cut 4 bases from V and 1 base from J, with 11 bases between. The germline V gene encodes CDR1 SGHDT and CDR2 YYEEEE.

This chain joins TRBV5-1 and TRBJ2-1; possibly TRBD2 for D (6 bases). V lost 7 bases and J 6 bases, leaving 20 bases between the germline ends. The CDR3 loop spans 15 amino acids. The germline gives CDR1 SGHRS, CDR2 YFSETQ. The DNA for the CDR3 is TGCGCCAGCTCGGGTAGTCCGGGAGTGGTCAATGAGCAGTTCTTC. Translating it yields CASSGSPGVVNEQFF.

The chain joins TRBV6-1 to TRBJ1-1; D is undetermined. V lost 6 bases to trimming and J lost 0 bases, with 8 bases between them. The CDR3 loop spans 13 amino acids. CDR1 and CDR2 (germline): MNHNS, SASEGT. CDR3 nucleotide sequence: TGTGCCAGCAGACAGAGCATGAACACTGAAGCTTTCTTT. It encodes CASRQSMNTEAFF.

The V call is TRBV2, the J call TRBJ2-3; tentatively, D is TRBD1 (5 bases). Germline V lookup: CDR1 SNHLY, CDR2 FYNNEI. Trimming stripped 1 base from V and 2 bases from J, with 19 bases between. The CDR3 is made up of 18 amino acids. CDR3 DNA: TGTGCCAGCAGTGAAGGCCCATACAGGCCCGGTTCCACAGATACGCAGTATTTT. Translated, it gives CASSEGPYRPGSTDTQYF.

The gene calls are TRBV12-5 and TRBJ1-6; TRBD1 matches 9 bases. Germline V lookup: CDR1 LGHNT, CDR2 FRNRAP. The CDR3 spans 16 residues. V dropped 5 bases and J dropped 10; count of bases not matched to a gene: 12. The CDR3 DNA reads TGTGCTAGTGGTCCCGGGGACAGGGACCACCGATCACCCCTCCACTTT. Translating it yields CASGPGDRDHRSPLHF.

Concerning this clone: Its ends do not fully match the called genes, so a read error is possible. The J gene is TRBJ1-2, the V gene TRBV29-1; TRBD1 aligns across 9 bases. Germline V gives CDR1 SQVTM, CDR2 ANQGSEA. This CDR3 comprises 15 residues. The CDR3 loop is CSVEDRGGTNYGYTF. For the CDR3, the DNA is TGCAGCGTGGAAGACAGGGGGGGGACTAACTATGGCTACACCTTC.

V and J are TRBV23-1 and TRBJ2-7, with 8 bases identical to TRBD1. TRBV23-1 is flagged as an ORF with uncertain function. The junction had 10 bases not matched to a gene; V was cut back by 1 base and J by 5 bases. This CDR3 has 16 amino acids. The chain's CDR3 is CASSQFPVRQGNEQYV. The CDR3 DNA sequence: TGCGCCAGCAGTCAATTCCCGGTTCGACAGGGGAACGAGCAGTACGTC.

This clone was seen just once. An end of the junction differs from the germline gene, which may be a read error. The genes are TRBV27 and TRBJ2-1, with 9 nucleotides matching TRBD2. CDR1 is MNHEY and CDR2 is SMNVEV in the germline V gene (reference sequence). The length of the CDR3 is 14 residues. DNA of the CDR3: TGTGCCAGCAGTTTCGGGACTAGCTACATTGAGCAGTTCTTC. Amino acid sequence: CASSFGTSYIEQFF.

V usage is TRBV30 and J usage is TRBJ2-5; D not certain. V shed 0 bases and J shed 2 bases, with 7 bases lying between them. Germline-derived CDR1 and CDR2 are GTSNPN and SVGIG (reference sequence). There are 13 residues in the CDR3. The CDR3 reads CAWSVQVQETQYF. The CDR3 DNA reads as TGTGCCTGGAGTGTTCAGGTACAAGAGACCCAGTACTTC.

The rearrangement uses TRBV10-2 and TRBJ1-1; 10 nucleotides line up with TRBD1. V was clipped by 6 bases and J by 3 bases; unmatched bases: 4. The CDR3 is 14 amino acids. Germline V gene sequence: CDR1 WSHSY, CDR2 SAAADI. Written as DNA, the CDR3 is TGCGCCAGCAGGACAGGGGGCTACGACACTGAAGCTTTCTTT. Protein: CASRTGGYDTEAFF.

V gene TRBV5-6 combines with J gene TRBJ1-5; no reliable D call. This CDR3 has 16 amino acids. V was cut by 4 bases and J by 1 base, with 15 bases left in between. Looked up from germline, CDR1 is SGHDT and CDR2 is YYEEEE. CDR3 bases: TGTGCCAGCAGCCGCTTTCAGGTTAGAAGCAATCAGCCCCAGCATTTT. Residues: CASSRFQVRSNQPQHF.

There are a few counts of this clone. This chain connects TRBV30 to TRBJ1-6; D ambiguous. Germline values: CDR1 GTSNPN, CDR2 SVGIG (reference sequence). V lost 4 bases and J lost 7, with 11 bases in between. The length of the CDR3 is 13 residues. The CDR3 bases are TGTGCCTGGACGTTTGGAGGGAATTCACCCCTCCACTTT. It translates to CAWTFGGNSPLHF.

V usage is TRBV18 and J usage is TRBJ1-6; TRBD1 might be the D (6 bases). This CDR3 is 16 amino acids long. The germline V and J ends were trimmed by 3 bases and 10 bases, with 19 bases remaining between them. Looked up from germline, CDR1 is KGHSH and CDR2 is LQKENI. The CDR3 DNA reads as TGTGCCAGCTCACCTCTTCAATCCAGGGGATCCTCACCCCTCCACTTT. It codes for CASSPLQSRGSSPLHF.

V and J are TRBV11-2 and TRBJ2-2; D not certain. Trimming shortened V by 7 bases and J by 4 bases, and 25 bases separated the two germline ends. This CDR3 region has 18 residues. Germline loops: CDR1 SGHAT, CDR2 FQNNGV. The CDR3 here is CASNSQGESLIFTGELFF. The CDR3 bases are TGTGCCAGCAACTCTCAAGGCGAGTCACTCATCTTCACCGGGGAGCTGTTTTTT.

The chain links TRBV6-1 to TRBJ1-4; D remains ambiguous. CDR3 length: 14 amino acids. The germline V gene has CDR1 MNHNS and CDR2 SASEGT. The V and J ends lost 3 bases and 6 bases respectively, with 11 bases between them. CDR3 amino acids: CASSEFDIDEKLFF. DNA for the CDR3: TGTGCCAGCAGTGAGTTTGACATAGATGAAAAACTGTTTTTT.

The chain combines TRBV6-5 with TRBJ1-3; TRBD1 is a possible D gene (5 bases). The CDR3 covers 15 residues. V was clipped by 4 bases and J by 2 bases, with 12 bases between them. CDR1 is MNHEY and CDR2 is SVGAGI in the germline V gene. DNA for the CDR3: TGTGCCAGCAGTTTCGGGACTGCGCCTGGAAACACCATATATTTT. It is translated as CASSFGTAPGNTIYF.

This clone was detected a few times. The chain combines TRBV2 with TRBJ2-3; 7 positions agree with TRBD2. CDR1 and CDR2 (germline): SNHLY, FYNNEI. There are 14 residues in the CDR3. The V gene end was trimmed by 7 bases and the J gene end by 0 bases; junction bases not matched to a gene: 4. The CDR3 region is CASTGRGSTDTQYF. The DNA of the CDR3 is TGTGCCAGCACAGGGCGGGGGAGCACAGATACGCAGTATTTT.

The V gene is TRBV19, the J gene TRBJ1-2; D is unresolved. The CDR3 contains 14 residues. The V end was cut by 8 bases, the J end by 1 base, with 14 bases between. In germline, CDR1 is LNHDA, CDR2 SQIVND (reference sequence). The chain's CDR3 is CASAPPDLNYGYTF. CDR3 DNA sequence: TGTGCCAGTGCCCCGCCCGACCTTAACTATGGCTACACCTTC. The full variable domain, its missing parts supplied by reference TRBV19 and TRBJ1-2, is DGGITQSPKYLFRKEGQNVTLSCEQNLNHDAMYWYRQDPGQGLRLIYYSQIVNDFQKGDIAEGYSVSREKKESFPLTVTSAQKNPTAFYLCASAPPDLNYGYTFGSGTRLTVV.

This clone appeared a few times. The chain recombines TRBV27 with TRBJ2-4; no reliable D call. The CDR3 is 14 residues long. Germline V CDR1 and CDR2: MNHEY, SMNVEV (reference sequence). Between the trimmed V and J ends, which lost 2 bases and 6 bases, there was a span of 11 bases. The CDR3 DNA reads TGTGCCAGCAGTTTACTGTCATCCCCAAACATTCAGTACTTC. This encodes CASSLLSSPNIQYF.

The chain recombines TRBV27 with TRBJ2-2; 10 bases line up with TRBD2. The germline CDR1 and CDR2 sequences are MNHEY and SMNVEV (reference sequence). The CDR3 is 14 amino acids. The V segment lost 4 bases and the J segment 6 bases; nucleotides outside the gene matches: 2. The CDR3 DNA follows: TGTGCCAGCAGTTCCGGACTAGCGGCCGGGGAGCTGTTTTTT. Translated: CASSSGLAAGELFF.

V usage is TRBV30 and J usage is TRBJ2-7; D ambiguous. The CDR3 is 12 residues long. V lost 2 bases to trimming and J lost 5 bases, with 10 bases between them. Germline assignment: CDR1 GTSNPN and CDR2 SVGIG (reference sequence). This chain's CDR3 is CAWSWKDHEQYF. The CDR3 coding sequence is TGTGCCTGGAGTTGGAAGGACCACGAGCAGTACTTC.